This T cell receptor beta chain appears in the sequencing data of a study of blood T cells in healthy people across ages (dated by TCRdb to about 2015). About the full investigation: Template switching captured roughly one uniquely barcoded TCR beta cDNA molecule per two T cells in model experiments. To track age-related changes in TCR beta repertoire diversity, the study relied on deep sequencing normalized with unique cDNA molecular identifiers. Four age groups were formed from the donors: young (average approximately 15 years), middle-aged (around 41), aged (over 55) and long-lived (about 80). To avoid experimental bias, donors of different ages were spread randomly across the sequencing lanes. The study analyzed two additional independent replicas of 1 million unique cDNA reads from the same blood draw for two donors, one aged 18 to 29 and one aged 80 or older.

The roughly 39 donors, aged about 6 to 95 years, were systemically healthy Caucasian individuals from Russia. Each donor gave approximately 9.4 milliliters of peripheral blood, drawn into EDTA-treated Vacutainer tubes. Ficoll-Paque density-gradient centrifugation was used to isolate PBMCs, with at least 6.5 million obtained per sample. Total RNA, at least 5 micrograms per sample, was extracted from PBMCs with Trizol reagent. For every donor, an aliquot of PBMCs went through flow cytometry to measure the percentages of naive CD45RAhigh/CD27high T cells. Preparation of the library involved 5' RACE. The reads were generated on an Illumina HiSeq 2500. A second roughly 7 to 11 cycle PCR used a sample-barcoded 5' primer and a J-beta primer mix. A unique molecular identifier was introduced onto each TCR beta cDNA molecule by a template-switch 5' adaptor carrying 12 random nucleotides. At least 3 million CDR3-containing paired-end reads were obtained from each sample. All of the RNA was converted into first-strand cDNA using the Mint cDNA synthesis kit, with a TRBC-specific oligonucleotide serving as the primer. All cDNA was treated with uracil-DNA glycosylase and then went through a first 18-cycle PCR with the universal primers M1SS and BC2_uni_R. In the authors' own workflow: Each sample was normalized by randomly selecting 1 million high-quality reads, each carrying a distinct molecular identifier. Reads sharing molecular identifiers were discarded rather than binned into consensus sequences. MiTCR, set to a Q25 quality threshold and the strictest error-elimination algorithm, was used for CDR3 identification, clonotype clustering and error correction. A nonparametric unseen species model using Euler transformation provided a lower-bound estimate of total TCR beta diversity. Clones were called with MiXCR by TCRdb after fastp trimmed the public reads at Q25, and only in-frame beta chains were retained. Each entry is one CDR3 protein sequence, shown with its most common DNA and genes. The V and J calls here are based on TCRdb, not the publication. The sample table records fewer than 1 million distinct CDR3 sequences; under 45% of these occur just once. 15% to 25% of the sample rests with the top ten.

V is pared back by 2 bases and J by 7 bases, with 14 bases lying between the germline termini. Measured from the cysteine to the phenylalanine, the CDR3 is 14 residues long. The only DNA kept is the CDR3, 42 bases in frame from the first base. Via the germline V gene, CDR1 is SGHDN and CDR2 FVKESK. Remarks on this clonotype: Its specific antigen is unknown. Base qualities were left out, and no much larger clone turns up one base away.

What the research found in general, with its limitations: Donor CMV infection status was unknown, potentially confounding age-related changes in expanded clonotypes. As age increased, observed TCR beta diversity per million T cells dropped in a roughly linear way, and a significant reduction was already evident by age 40. Estimates of total diversity based on one million sequenced T cells were considered lower bounds and underestimates. The long-lived group showed more naive CD4+ T cells, fewer expanded clones and increased TCR diversity than the aged group, suggesting age selection. The percentage of naive T cells measured by flow cytometry correlated strongly with observed TCR beta diversity. Since profiling was done on bulk unsorted PBMCs, naive and antigen-experienced compartments could not be conclusively compared.

The TCR originated in a man aged 55-75 years in good health. The chain is made from TRBV14 and TRBJ1-2; the D gene is possibly TRBD1, with 6 bases matching. Source material: blood. CDR3 sequence: CASSQLQGGSGYTF. The DNA sequence follows: TGTGCCAGCAGCCAACTACAGGGCGGGTCTGGCTACACCTTC.